The present entry profiles one T cell receptor (beta chain) with its context. These data originate in a study of blood T cell repertoires in COVID-19. Overall study: Researchers got acute and convalescent COVID-19 samples from the United States, Italy and Spain. From T cells, B-cell-depleted T cells, or PBMCs came the material, which was cDNA or gDNA.

V was pared by 6 bases and J by 6 bases, with 8 bases of the junction left unmatched. Germline V gene data show CDR1 as LNHDA and CDR2 as SQIVND (reference sequence). The CDR3 consists of 13 residues. Original processing notes: How many nucleated cells were present was estimated from reference gene primer amplification. Sequencing was performed with immunoSEQ multiplex PCR; in TCRdb, only in-frame clones are kept and a portion is missing. D and trimming come from the DNA, and the V and J calls and clone size come from that table. The table lists about 63,000 clones, 70% to 90% of them singletons, with around 20% in the top ten.

Material for sequencing was peripheral blood. J is TRBJ2-7 and V is TRBV19; TRBD2 agrees at 7 bases. The TCR sequence derives from a woman over 75 with acute or convalescent COVID-19. The CDR3 DNA follows: TGTGCCAGTAGCCTGTCGGGAGGTCGCGAGCAGTACTTC. It codes for CASSLSGGREQYF.